This passage covers 6 T cell receptor beta chains from one sample sequenced in a study of tumor-infiltrating lymphocytes in primary liver carcinoma. Total RNA (around 0.45 ug) served as template for TCR beta cDNA synthesis primed by a constant-region primer. Slightly modified ARM-PCR with three nested multiplex PCR rounds yielded TCR beta libraries. TRBV1-TRBV30 forward primers paired with a C-beta reverse primer drove the first two PCR rounds, about 9 cycles each. One entry per CDR3 protein, called by TCRdb with MiXCR from the multiplex PCR reads. The table has about 50,000 distinct CDR3 sequences, 70% to 80% seen once. Co-extraction of RNA and DNA was performed on roughly 20-34 mg of unsorted bulk tissue. The sequenced sample consisted of liver tumor tissue from sampling region 5. The subset denotes: tumor region T5, tumor centre. These receptors all come from a man in his forties or fifties with primary liver carcinoma and hepatitis B virus infection.

This clonotype was detected many times. The chain carries TRBV7-3 and TRBJ2-1; 9 positions agree with TRBD1. Germline loops: CDR1 SGHTA, CDR2 FQGTGA. The CDR3 covers 14 residues. After removal of 5 bases from V and 7 bases from J, the junction contained 6 bases not matched to a gene. CDR3: CASSLRDRVNEQFF. In DNA, the CDR3 is TGTGCCAGCAGCCTCCGGGACAGGGTAAATGAGCAGTTCTTC.

As for this clonotype: This may be a read error: a much more frequent sequence differs by one nucleotide. The rearrangement joins TRBV7-3 to TRBJ2-1; 8 nucleotides line up with TRBD1. Trimming removed 5 bases from V and 6 bases from J; junction bases left unmatched: 6. CDR3 size: 14 residues. CDR1 is SGHTA and CDR2 is FQGTGA in the germline V gene. The CDR3 sequence is CASSPVTGVNEQFF. CDR3 nucleotides: TGTGCCAGCAGCCCCGTGACAGGGGTCAATGAGCAGTTCTTC.

About this clonotype: Because the CDR3 is missing its conserved closing phenylalanine or tryptophan, this is likely a read error. The chain is built from TRBV5-1 and TRBJ2-1; D may be TRBD2 (6 bases). Germline V gene data show CDR1 as SGHRS and CDR2 as YFSETQ. This CDR3 has 15 amino acids. CDR3 amino acids: CTSRVGGDSYNEQFL. CDR3 bases: TGTACCAGCAGAGTGGGGGGAGACTCCTATAATGAGCAGTTCTTA.

This clonotype occurred once. The conserved closing phenylalanine or tryptophan is absent in this CDR3, likely reflecting a read error. The chain joins TRBV6-1 to TRBJ1-2; TRBD1 is a possible D gene (6 bases). Per the germline V gene, CDR1 is MNHNS and CDR2 is SASEGT. This CDR3 is 14 amino acids long. Deletions cut 7 bases from V and 3 bases from J, with 15 bases between. The DNA of the CDR3 is TGTGCCAGCATCACATCGGCAGGGGACTATGGCTACACCTCC. Its translation is CASITSAGDYGYTS.

This clonotype was observed many times. CDR3 in DNA: TGTGCCAGCAGCCTCGGGGCTTTTAGCACAGATACGCAGTATTTT. Its protein product is CASSLGAFSTDTQYF. The genes are TRBV7-3 and TRBJ2-3, with D perhaps given as TRBD1 or TRBD2 (5 bases each). Germline V lookup: CDR1 SGHTA, CDR2 FQGTGA. V lost 5 bases to trimming and J lost 0 bases, with 12 bases between them. The CDR3 covers 15 residues.

Regarding this clonotype: One end of the junction does not line up with germline, which may come from a read error. V gene TRBV4-1 combines with J gene TRBJ2-1; D uncertain. The germline V gene has CDR1 MGHRA and CDR2 YSYEKL. This CDR3 has 16 residues. The CDR3 reads CASTQESATQYDEQFF. Here the CDR3 DNA reads TGCGCCAGCACCCAAGAGTCAGCGACCCAATACGATGAGCAGTTCTTC.